This T cell receptor (beta chain) came from a study of blood T cell repertoires in COVID-19. At the level of the study: T cells, B-cell-depleted T cells, or PBMCs provided the cDNA or gDNA that served as material.

The CDR3 spans 15 residues. V lost 4 bases, J lost 11 bases, and 23 bases lay in between. Germline V gene sequence: CDR1 LGHDT, CDR2 YNNKEL (reference sequence). As handled by the study authors: Amplification of reference gene primers provided the estimated nucleated cell counts. Measured with immunoSEQ multiplex PCR; TCRdb has only the in-frame clones, and not every one. The V and J calls and clone size were taken over from that table, and D and trimming were inferred from the DNA. This sample has under 200,000 clones; 80% to 85% occur once, and the top ten carry less than 3%. The sample comprised peripheral blood. The chain recombines TRBV3-1 (or the pseudogene TRBV3-2) with TRBJ1-1; unclear D gene. The receptor was derived from a human donor with acute or convalescent COVID-19. The donor label of this sample is uncertain. In nucleotides, the CDR3 is TGTGCCAGCAGCCGGCCGGCCGAAGGGTCTAGGGAGGCTTTCTTT. Protein sequence: CASSRPAEGSREAFF.